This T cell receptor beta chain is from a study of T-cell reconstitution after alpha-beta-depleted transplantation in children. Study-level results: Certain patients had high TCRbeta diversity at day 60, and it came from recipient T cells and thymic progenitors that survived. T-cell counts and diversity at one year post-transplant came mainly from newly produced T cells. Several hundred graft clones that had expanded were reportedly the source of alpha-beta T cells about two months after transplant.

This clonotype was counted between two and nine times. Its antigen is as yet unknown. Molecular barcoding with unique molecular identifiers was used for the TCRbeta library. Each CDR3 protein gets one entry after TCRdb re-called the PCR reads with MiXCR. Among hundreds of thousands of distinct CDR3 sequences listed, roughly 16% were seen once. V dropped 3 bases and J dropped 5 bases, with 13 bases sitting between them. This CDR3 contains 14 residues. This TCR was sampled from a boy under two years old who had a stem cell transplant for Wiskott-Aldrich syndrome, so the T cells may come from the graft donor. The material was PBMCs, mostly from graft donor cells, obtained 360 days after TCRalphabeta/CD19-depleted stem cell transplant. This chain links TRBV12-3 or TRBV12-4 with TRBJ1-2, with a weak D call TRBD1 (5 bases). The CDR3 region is CASSFRRGAYGYTF. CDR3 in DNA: TGTGCCAGCAGTTTTAGGAGGGGAGCATATGGCTACACCTTC.